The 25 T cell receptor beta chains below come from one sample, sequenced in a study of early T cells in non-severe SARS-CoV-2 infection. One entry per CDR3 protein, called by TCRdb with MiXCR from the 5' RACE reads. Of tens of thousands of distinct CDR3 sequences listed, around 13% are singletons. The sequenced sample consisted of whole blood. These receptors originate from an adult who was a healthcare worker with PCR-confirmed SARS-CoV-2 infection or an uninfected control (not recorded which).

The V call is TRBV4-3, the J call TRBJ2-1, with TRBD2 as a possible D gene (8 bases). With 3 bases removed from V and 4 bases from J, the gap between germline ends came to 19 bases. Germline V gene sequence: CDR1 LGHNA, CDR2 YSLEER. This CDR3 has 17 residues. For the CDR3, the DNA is TGCGCCAGCAGCCAGGACAGGCGGGGGGCGATATACAATGAGCAGTTCTTC. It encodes CASSQDRRGAIYNEQFF.

In DNA, the CDR3 is TGTGCCAGTAGTATACCAGCGACTAATGAAAAACTGTTTTTT. As protein: CASSIPATNEKLFF. The rearrangement joins TRBV19 to TRBJ1-4; D is unclear. From germline, CDR1 is LNHDA and CDR2 SQIVND (reference sequence). With 2 bases removed from V and 2 bases from J, the gap between germline ends came to 6 bases. The CDR3 covers 14 residues.

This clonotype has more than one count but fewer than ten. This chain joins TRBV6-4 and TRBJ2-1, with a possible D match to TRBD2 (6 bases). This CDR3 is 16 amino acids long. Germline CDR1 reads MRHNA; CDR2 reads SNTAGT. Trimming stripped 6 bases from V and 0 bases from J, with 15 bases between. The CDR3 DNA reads TGTGCCAGCAGCCAGGAGGGCCGGAGCTCCTACAATGAGCAGTTCTTC. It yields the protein CASSQEGRSSYNEQFF.

The CDR3 is CASRVAGSNYEQYF. Here the CDR3 DNA reads TGTGCCAGCAGAGTAGCGGGGAGTAACTACGAGCAGTACTTC. The chain employs TRBV2 and TRBJ2-7; 8 bases map to TRBD2. With V trimmed by 6 bases and J by 3 bases, 7 bases remained unmatched. Per germline, CDR1 SNHLY and CDR2 FYNNEI. The CDR3 length is 14 residues.

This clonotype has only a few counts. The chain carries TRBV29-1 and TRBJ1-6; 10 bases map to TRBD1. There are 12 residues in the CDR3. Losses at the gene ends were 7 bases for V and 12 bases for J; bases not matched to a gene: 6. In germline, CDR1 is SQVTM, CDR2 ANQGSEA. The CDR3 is CSAGTGDGPLHF. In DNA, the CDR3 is TGCAGCGCCGGGACAGGGGATGGACCCCTCCACTTT.

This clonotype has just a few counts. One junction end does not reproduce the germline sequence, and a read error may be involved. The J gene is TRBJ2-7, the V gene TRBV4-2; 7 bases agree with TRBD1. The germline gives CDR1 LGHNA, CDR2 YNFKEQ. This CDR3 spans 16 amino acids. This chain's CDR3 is CASSKDWLGTDYEQYF. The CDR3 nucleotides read TGTGCCAGCAGCAAAGATTGGCTTGGGACAGACTACGAGCAGTACTTC.

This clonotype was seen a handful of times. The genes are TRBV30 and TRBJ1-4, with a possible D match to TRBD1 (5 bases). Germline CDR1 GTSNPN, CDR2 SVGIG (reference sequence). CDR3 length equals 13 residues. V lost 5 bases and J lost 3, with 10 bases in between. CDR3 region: CAWAQVSNEKLFF. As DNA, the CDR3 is TGTGCCTGGGCACAGGTCTCTAATGAAAAACTGTTTTTT.

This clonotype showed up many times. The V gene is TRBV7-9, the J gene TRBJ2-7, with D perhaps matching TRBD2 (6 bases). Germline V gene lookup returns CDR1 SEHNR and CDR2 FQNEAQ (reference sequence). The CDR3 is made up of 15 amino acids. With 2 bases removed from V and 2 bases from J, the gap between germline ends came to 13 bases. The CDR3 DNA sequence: TGTGCCAGCAGCTTACTCTCGACGGGGGCCTACGAGCAGTACTTC. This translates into CASSLLSTGAYEQYF.

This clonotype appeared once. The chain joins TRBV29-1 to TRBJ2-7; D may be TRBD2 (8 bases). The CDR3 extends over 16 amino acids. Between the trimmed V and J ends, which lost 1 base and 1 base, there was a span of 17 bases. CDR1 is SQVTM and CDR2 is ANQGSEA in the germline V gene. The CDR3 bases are TGCAGCGTTGAAGCGGGAGGGAGACAGGGATCCTACGAGCAGTACTTC. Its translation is CSVEAGGRQGSYEQYF.

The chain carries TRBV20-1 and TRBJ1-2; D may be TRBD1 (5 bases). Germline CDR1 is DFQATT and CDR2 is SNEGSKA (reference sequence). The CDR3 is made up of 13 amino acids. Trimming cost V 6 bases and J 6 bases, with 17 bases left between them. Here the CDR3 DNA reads TGCAGTGCGCTATCTGACAGAATAGATGGCTACACCTTC. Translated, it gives CSALSDRIDGYTF.

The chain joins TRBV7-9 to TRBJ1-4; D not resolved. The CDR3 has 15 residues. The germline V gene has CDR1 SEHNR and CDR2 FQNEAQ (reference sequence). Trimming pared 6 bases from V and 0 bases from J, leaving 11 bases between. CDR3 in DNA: TGTGCCAGCAGACCCACCCTTGCAACTAATGAAAAACTGTTTTTT. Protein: CASRPTLATNEKLFF.

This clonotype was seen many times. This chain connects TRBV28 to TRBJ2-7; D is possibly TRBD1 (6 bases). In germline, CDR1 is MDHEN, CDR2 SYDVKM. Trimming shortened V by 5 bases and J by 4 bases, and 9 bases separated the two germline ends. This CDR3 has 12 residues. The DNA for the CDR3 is TGTGCCAGCAGTCTCGGGACATACGAGCAGTACTTC. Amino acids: CASSLGTYEQYF.

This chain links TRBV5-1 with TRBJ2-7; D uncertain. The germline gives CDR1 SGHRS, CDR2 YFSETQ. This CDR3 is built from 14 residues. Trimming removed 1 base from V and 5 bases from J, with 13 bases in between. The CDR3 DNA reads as TGCGCCAGCAGCTTGACTGGAAGGGCGGACGAGCAGTACTTC. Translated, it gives CASSLTGRADEQYF.

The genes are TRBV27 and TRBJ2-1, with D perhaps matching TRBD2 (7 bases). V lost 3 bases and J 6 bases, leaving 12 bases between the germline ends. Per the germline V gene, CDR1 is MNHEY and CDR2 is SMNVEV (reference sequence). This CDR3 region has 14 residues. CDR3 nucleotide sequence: TGTGCCAGCAGTTTTGGCGGGGGCACCAATGAGCAGTTCTTC. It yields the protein CASSFGGGTNEQFF.

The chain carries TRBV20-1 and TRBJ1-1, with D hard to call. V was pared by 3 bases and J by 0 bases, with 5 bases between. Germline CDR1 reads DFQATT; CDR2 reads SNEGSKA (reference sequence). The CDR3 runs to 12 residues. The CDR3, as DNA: TGCAGTGCTAGTGTAATGAACACTGAAGCTTTCTTT. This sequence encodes CSASVMNTEAFF.

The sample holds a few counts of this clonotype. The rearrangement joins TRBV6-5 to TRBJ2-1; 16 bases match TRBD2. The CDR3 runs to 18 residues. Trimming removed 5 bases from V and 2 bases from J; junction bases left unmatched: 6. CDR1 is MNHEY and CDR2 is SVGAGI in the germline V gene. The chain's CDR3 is CASSEGLAGGPTYNEQFF. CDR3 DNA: TGTGCCAGCAGTGAGGGACTAGCGGGGGGGCCCACCTACAATGAGCAGTTCTTC.

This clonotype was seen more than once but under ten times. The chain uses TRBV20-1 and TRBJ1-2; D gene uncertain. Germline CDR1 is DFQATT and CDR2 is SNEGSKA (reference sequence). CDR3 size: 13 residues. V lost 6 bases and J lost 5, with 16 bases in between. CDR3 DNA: TGCAGTGCGACGGTCCCGGTAGGGTATGGCTACACCTTC. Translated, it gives CSATVPVGYGYTF.

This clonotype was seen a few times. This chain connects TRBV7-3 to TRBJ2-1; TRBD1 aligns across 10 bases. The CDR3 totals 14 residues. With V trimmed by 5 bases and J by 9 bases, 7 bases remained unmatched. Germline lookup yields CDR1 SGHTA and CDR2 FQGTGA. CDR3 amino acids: CASSRGTGESEQFF. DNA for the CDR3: TGTGCCAGCAGCCGAGGGACAGGGGAAAGTGAGCAGTTCTTC.

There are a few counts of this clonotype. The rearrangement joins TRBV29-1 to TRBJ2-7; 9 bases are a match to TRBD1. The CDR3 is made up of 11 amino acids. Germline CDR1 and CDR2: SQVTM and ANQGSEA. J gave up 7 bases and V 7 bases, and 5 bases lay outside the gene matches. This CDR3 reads CSATTGGEQYF. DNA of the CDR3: TGCAGCGCTACGACAGGGGGTGAGCAGTACTTC.

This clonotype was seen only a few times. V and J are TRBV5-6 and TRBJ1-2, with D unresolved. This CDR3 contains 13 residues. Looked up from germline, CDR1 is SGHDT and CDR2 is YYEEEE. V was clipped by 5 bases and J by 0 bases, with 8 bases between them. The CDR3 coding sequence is TGTGCCAGCAGGCTAGGGACTAACTATGGCTACACCTTC. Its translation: CASRLGTNYGYTF. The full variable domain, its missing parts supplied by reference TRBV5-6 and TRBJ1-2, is DAGVTQSPTHLIKTRGQQVTLRCSPKSGHDTVSWYQQALGQGPQFIFQYYEEEERQRGNFPDRFSGHQFPNYSSELNVNALLLGDSALYLCASRLGTNYGYTFGSGTRLTVV.

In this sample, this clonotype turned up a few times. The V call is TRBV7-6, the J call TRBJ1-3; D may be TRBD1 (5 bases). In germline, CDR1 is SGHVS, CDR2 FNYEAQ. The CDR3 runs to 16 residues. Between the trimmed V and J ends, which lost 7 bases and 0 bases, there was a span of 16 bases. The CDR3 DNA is TGTGCCAGCATCCAAGTACCAGGGTTCTCTGGAAACACCATATATTTT. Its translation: CASIQVPGFSGNTIYF.

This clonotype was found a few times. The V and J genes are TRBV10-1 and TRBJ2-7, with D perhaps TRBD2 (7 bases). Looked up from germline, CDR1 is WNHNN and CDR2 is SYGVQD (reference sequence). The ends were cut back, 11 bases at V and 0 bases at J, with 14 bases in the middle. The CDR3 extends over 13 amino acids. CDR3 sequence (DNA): TGCGCCGCGGGGGCCTTCAGCTCCTACGAGCAGTACTTC. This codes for CAAGAFSSYEQYF.

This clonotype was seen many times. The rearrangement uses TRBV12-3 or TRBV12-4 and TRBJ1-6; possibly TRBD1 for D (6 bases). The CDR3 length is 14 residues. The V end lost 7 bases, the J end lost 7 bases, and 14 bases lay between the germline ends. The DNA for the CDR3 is TGTGCCAGCACCCAGCAGGGGCCGAATTCACCCCTCCACTTT. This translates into CASTQQGPNSPLHF.

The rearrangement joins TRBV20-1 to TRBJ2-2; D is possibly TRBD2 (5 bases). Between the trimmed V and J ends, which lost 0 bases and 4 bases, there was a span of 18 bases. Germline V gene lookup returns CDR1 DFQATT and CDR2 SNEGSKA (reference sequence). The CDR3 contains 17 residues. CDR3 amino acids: CSAREWGNGMATGELFF. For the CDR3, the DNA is TGCAGTGCTAGAGAGTGGGGTAACGGGATGGCCACCGGGGAGCTGTTTTTT.

The CDR3 DNA is TGTGCCAGCAGCTCCCGTGGGGATCCGTGGGGAAACACCATATATTTT. It codes for CASSSRGDPWGNTIYF. The chain recombines TRBV7-2 with TRBJ1-3; D not resolved. Germline V gene data show CDR1 as SGHTA and CDR2 as FQGNSA. This CDR3 contains 16 residues. Trimming removed 4 bases at V and 4 bases at J, with 17 bases between.